This T cell receptor beta chain appears in the sequencing data of a study of T cell repertoires in cytomegalovirus infection. TCRdb called the reads again in MiXCR, with one record for every CDR3 protein. Among 60,000 to 75,000 distinct CDR3 sequences listed, under 4.5% were seen once. The length of the CDR3 is 11 residues. Germline loops: CDR1 DFQATT, CDR2 SNEGSKA (reference sequence). Trimming removed 4 bases at V and 7 bases at J, with 10 bases between. This clonotype was seen repeatedly, ten times or more. The sequenced sample was PBMCs. The J gene is TRBJ1-2, the V gene TRBV20-1, with D maybe TRBD1 (5 bases). This TCR came from a human donor in good health (CMV status not recorded). Some clones in this sample may be carry-over from other donors' samples. CDR3 nucleotide sequence: TGCAGTGCTAAAGAGGGGACTGGCTACACCTTC. This sequence encodes CSAKEGTGYTF.